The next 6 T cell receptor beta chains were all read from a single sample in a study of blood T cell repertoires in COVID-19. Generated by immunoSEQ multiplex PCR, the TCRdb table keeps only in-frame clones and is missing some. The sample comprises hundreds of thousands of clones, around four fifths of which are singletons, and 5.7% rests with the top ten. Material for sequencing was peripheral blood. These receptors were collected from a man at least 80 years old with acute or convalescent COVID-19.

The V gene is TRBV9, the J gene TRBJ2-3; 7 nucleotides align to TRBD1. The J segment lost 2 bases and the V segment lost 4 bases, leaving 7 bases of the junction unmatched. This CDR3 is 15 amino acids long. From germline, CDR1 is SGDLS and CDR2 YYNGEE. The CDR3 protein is CASSPQGVVTDTQYF. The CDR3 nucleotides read TGTGCCAGCAGCCCCCAGGGGGTGGTCACAGATACGCAGTATTTT.

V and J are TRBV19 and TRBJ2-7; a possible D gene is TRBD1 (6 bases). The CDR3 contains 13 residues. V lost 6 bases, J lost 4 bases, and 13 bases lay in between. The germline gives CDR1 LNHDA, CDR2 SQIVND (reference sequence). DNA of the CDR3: TGTGCCAGTAGCGAAACAGGGATATACGAGCAGTACTTC. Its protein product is CASSETGIYEQYF.

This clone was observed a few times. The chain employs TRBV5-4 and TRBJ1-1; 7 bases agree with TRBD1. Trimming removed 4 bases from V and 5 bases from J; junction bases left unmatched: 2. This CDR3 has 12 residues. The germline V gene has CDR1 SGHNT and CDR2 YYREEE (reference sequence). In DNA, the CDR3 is TGTGCCAGCAGCATGACAGGGACTGAAGCTTTCTTT. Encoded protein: CASSMTGTEAFF.

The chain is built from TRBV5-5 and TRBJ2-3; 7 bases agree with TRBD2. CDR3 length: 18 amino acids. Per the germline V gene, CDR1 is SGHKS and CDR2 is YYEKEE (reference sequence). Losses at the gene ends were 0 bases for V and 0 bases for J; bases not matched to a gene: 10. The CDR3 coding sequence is TGTGCCAGCAGCTTGGGACCATTAGCGGGCCTTAGCACAGATACGCAGTATTTT. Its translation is CASSLGPLAGLSTDTQYF.

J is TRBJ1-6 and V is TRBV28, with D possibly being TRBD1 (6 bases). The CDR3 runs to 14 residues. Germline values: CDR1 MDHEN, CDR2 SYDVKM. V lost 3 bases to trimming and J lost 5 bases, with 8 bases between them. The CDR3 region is CASSFRQDNSPLHF. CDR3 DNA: TGTGCCAGCAGTTTCCGACAGGATAATTCACCCCTCCACTTT.

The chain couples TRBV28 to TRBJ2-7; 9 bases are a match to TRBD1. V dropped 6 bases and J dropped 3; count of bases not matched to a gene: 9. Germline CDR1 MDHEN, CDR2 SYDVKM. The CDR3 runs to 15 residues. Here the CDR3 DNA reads TGTGCCAGCAGCAAGACAGGGGGTACTTTCTACGAGCAGTACTTC. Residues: CASSKTGGTFYEQYF.